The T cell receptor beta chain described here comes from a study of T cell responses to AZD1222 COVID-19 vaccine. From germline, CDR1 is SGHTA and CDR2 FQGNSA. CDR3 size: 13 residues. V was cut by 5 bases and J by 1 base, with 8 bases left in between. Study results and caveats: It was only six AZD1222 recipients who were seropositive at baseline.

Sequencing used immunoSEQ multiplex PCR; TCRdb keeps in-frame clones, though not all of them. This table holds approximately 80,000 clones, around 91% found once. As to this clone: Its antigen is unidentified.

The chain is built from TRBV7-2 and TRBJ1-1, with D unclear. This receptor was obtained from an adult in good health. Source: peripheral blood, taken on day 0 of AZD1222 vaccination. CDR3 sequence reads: CASSPTQNTEAFF. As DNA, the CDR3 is TGTGCCAGCAGCCCCACCCAGAACACTGAAGCTTTCTTT. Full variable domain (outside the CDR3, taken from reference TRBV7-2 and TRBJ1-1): GAGVSQSPSNKVTEKGKDVELRCDPISGHTALYWYRQSLGQGLEFLIYFQGNSAPDKSGLPSDRFSAERTGGSVSTLTIQRTQQEDSAVYLCASSPTQNTEAFFGQGTRLTVV.